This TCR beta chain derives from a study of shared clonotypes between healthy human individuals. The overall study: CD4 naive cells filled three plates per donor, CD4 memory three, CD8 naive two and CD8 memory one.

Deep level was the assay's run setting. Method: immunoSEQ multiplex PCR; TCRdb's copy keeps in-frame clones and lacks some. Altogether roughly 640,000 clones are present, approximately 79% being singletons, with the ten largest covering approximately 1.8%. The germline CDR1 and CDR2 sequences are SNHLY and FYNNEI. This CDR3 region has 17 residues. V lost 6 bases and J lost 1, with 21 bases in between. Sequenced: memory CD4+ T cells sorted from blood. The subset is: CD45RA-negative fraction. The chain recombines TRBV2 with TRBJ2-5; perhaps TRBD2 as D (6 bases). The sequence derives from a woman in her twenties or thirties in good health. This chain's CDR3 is CASRQTRAGTFQETQYF. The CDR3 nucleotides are TGTGCCAGCAGGCAGACCCGAGCCGGGACTTTCCAAGAGACCCAGTACTTC.